One sample yielded the 29 T cell receptor beta chains listed below, sequenced in a study of blood T cells in healthy people across ages. Primed by a sample-barcoded 5' primer and a J-beta primer mix, a second PCR proceeded for 7 to 11 cycles. TCRdb re-analysed the 5' RACE reads in MiXCR, keeping a single row per CDR3 protein. The sample shows 800,000 to 1,000,000 distinct CDR3 sequences, 48% of them seen only once. Sequenced sample: blood. These TCRs come from a young man in good health.

V and J are TRBV5-5 and TRBJ2-5; TRBD1 agrees at 7 bases. Unmatched junction bases numbered 6, after V lost 2 bases and J lost 2 bases. CDR3 size: 15 residues. Per the germline V gene, CDR1 is SGHKS and CDR2 is YYEKEE (reference sequence). The DNA for the CDR3 is TGTGCCAGCAGCTTAAGGGACAGATTACAAGAGACCCAGTACTTC. It translates to CASSLRDRLQETQYF.

The chain recombines TRBV7-2 with TRBJ2-5, with 7 bases identical to TRBD1. The junction had 9 bases not matched to a gene; V was cut back by 6 bases and J by 5 bases. This CDR3 is built from 14 residues. Germline values: CDR1 SGHTA, CDR2 FQGNSA. The CDR3 nucleotides read TGTGCCAGCAGACGAGACAGGGCGGGTGAGACCCAGTACTTC. Translation gives CASRRDRAGETQYF.

V is TRBV28 and J is TRBJ2-7; D is undetermined. Trimming left V 5 bases short and J 6 bases short, with 17 bases between. The CDR3 sequence is 14 residues long. Germline V gives CDR1 MDHEN, CDR2 SYDVKM. In nucleotides, the CDR3 is TGTGCCAGCAGTCCATGGACCGGCTTCGGCGAGCAGTACTTC. This translates into CASSPWTGFGEQYF.

The V gene is TRBV20-1, the J gene TRBJ1-6; possible D gene TRBD1, 6 bases. Per the germline V gene, CDR1 is DFQATT and CDR2 is SNEGSKA (reference sequence). V was shortened by 3 bases and J by 0 bases, with 15 bases between the two germline ends. The CDR3 contains 17 residues. CDR3 nucleotides: TGCAGTGCTAGGGACAGCCGTACTAGCTCCTATAATTCACCCCTCCACTTT. Translating gives CSARDSRTSSYNSPLHF.

The table lists this clonotype with many counts. The CDR3 protein is CATSRDRETGELFF. The CDR3, as DNA: TGTGCCACCAGCCGGGACAGGGAGACCGGGGAGCTGTTTTTT. This chain uses TRBV15 with TRBJ2-2, with 9 bases lining up with TRBD1. Germline V gene sequence: CDR1 LNHNV, CDR2 YYDKDF (reference sequence). The CDR3 length is 14 residues. With 5 bases clipped from V and 5 bases from J, the junction kept 3 bases outside the gene matches.

This chain joins TRBV7-2 and TRBJ1-5, with a tentative D call TRBD1 (5 bases). This CDR3 spans 13 amino acids. Trimming pared 4 bases from V and 5 bases from J, leaving 9 bases between. The V gene's germline CDR1 is SGHTA and CDR2 FQGNSA. The CDR3 loop is CASSSVRDQPQHF. CDR3 bases: TGTGCCAGCAGCTCCGTCAGGGATCAGCCCCAGCATTTT.

This chain connects TRBV28 to TRBJ1-2; maybe TRBD1 (5 bases). The CDR3 length is 16 residues. Trimming removed 1 base at V and 8 bases at J, with 20 bases between. CDR1 and CDR2 (germline): MDHEN, SYDVKM. CDR3 sequence reads: CASSLSAPGGLYGYTF. Written as DNA, the CDR3 is TGTGCCAGCAGTTTATCCGCCCCGGGGGGATTATACGGCTACACCTTC.

This sequence joins TRBV4-2 and TRBJ1-1; no clear D. V was clipped by 0 bases and J by 1 base, with 9 bases between them. The CDR3 extends over 15 amino acids. CDR1 and CDR2 (germline): LGHNA, YNFKEQ. The CDR3 is CASSQDWNRNTEAFF. In nucleotides, the CDR3 is TGTGCCAGCAGCCAAGATTGGAACAGGAACACTGAAGCTTTCTTT.

This clonotype was seen just once. The gene calls are TRBV3-1 and TRBJ2-1; D is possibly TRBD2 (6 bases). CDR3 length: 15 residues. Per germline, CDR1 LGHDT and CDR2 YNNKEL (reference sequence). Trimming stripped 1 base from V and 4 bases from J, with 11 bases between. The CDR3 nucleotides are TGTGCCAGCAGCCAAGGGCCCGGACTATACAATGAGCAGTTCTTC. Its protein is CASSQGPGLYNEQFF.

As for this clonotype: One end of the junction fails to match germline, which may point to a read error. The gene calls are TRBV25-1 and TRBJ1-5; possibly TRBD1 for D (5 bases). Germline CDR1 MGHDK, CDR2 SYGVNS. This CDR3 has 15 amino acids. CDR3: CANSERGGNNQPQHF. In nucleotides, the CDR3 is TGTGCCAACAGTGAAAGGGGAGGAAACAATCAGCCCCAGCATTTT.

The gene calls are TRBV6-5 and TRBJ1-3; D call uncertain. The V gene lost 0 bases and the J gene lost 4 bases, with 4 bases spanning the gap. Germline-derived CDR1 and CDR2 are MNHEY and SVGAGI. CDR3 size: 13 residues. The CDR3 coding sequence is TGTGCCAGCAGTTACTCAGGCGGAAACACCATATATTTT. This encodes CASSYSGGNTIYF.

V and J are TRBV3-1 and TRBJ2-7; maybe TRBD2 (5 bases). CDR1 is LGHDT, CDR2 YNNKEL, per germline (reference sequence). V was trimmed by 4 bases and J by 6 bases, leaving 10 bases between them. The CDR3 covers 12 residues. CDR3 amino acids: CASSRLSSEQYF. The DNA of the CDR3 is TGTGCCAGCAGCCGACTATCGTCCGAGCAGTACTTC.

This clonotype was seen only a few times. V is TRBV28 and J is TRBJ2-7, with D maybe TRBD1 (6 bases). The CDR3 runs 13 residues. V was pared by 9 bases and J by 6 bases, with 18 bases between. The germline gives CDR1 MDHEN, CDR2 SYDVKM. CDR3 coding DNA: TGTGCCAGGATCGGGACAAACCCAGGCGAGCAGTACTTC. Its protein is CARIGTNPGEQYF. The entire variable domain, with the rest obtained from reference TRBV28 and TRBJ2-7, is as follows: DVKVTQSSRYLVKRTGEKVFLECVQDMDHENMFWYRQDPGLGLRLIYFSYDVKMKEKGDIPEGYSVSREKKERFSLILESASTNQTSMYLCARIGTNPGEQYFGPGTRLTVT.

The V gene is TRBV18, the J gene TRBJ2-7; a possible D gene is TRBD1 (5 bases). CDR3 length: 14 residues. Germline loops: CDR1 KGHSH, CDR2 LQKENI. Trimming pared 3 bases from V and 6 bases from J, leaving 15 bases between. The CDR3 region has the DNA TGTGCCAGCTCACCGAGTGACAGTACCGTCGAGCAGTACTTC. Protein product: CASSPSDSTVEQYF.

The J gene is TRBJ1-1, the V gene TRBV28; D might be TRBD1 (6 bases). CDR3 size: 16 residues. Germline loops: CDR1 MDHEN, CDR2 SYDVKM. Trimming removed 0 bases from V and 1 base from J, with 12 bases in between. CDR3 loop: CASSLWGRGTNTEAFF. As DNA, the CDR3 is TGTGCCAGCAGTTTATGGGGGAGGGGGACGAACACTGAAGCTTTCTTT. Drawing the rest from reference TRBV28 and TRBJ1-1, the complete variable domain is DVKVTQSSRYLVKRTGEKVFLECVQDMDHENMFWYRQDPGLGLRLIYFSYDVKMKEKGDIPEGYSVSREKKERFSLILESASTNQTSMYLCASSLWGRGTNTEAFFGQGTRLTVV.

The chain's CDR3 is CASRRGLAGPNEQFF. Written as DNA, the CDR3 is TGTGCCAGCAGGAGGGGACTAGCGGGACCCAATGAGCAGTTCTTC. The genes are TRBV27 and TRBJ2-1, with TRBD2 identical over 13 bases. The CDR3 runs 15 residues. After removal of 6 bases from V and 6 bases from J, the junction contained 5 bases not matched to a gene. Germline lookup yields CDR1 MNHEY and CDR2 SMNVEV (reference sequence).

The chain combines TRBV6-5 with TRBJ2-6; D gene ambiguous. The V end was cut by 5 bases, the J end by 0 bases, with 5 bases between. There are 14 residues in the CDR3. The germline V gene encodes CDR1 MNHEY and CDR2 SVGAGI. The CDR3 DNA follows: TGTGCCAGCAGTCGCTTCTCTGGGGCCAACGTCCTGACTTTC. This codes for CASSRFSGANVLTF.

This clonotype was counted many times. The chain couples TRBV3-1 to TRBJ2-5, with 8 bases aligning to TRBD2. Germline loops: CDR1 LGHDT, CDR2 YNNKEL (reference sequence). The CDR3 totals 16 residues. V was clipped by 0 bases and J by 2 bases; unmatched bases: 5. The CDR3 spells CASSQDGTRRQETQYF. CDR3 in DNA: TGTGCCAGCAGCCAAGACGGGACTAGACGACAAGAGACCCAGTACTTC.

The chain has TRBV14 and TRBJ1-2; 7 bases map to TRBD1. The CDR3 runs to 17 residues. Trimming cost V 0 bases and J 5 bases; bases outside gene matches: 12. Looked up from germline, CDR1 is SGHDN and CDR2 is FVKESK. The CDR3 region is CASSQDPHRGVGYGYTF. For the CDR3, the DNA is TGTGCCAGCAGCCAAGATCCCCACAGGGGAGTCGGGTATGGCTACACCTTC.

This clonotype has a count of ten or more. V is TRBV7-8 and J is TRBJ2-7; a possible D gene is TRBD1 (6 bases). The ends were cut back, 4 bases at V and 2 bases at J, with 12 bases in the middle. Germline V lookup: CDR1 SGHVS, CDR2 FQNEAQ. This CDR3 is 14 amino acids long. The CDR3 loop is CASSSRTATYEQYF. Here the CDR3 DNA reads TGTGCCAGCAGCTCGAGGACAGCTACCTACGAGCAGTACTTC.

The V gene is TRBV15, the J gene TRBJ2-3; 9 positions match TRBD2. V lost 4 bases, J lost 4 bases, and 9 bases stayed unmatched. The CDR3 is 16 amino acids. Germline V CDR1 and CDR2: LNHNV, YYDKDF (reference sequence). CDR3 loop: CATSKYASGDADTQYF. The CDR3 DNA is TGTGCCACCAGCAAATACGCTAGCGGGGATGCAGATACGCAGTATTTT. The whole variable domain, filled in from reference TRBV15 and TRBJ2-3, reads DAMVIQNPRYQVTQFGKPVTLSCSQTLNHNVMYWYQQKSSQAPKLLFHYYDKDFNNEADTPDNFQSRRPNTSFCFLDIRSPGLGDTAMYLCATSKYASGDADTQYFGPGTRLTVL.

This clonotype was counted a few times. The chain carries TRBV5-1 and TRBJ2-7, with a possible D match to TRBD1 (7 bases). Germline values: CDR1 SGHRS, CDR2 YFSETQ. The CDR3 length is 15 residues. V was clipped by 5 bases and J by 2 bases, with 17 bases between them. CDR3 coding DNA: TGCGCCAGCAGTTCGGGCGGGACAGCTACCTACGAGCAGTACTTC. As protein: CASSSGGTATYEQYF.

This chain's CDR3 is CATLTDRTINQPQHF. Written as DNA, the CDR3 is TGTGCCACCCTAACGGACAGGACTATCAATCAGCCCCAGCATTTT. The chain links TRBV6-1 to TRBJ1-5; 7 nucleotides line up with TRBD1. From germline, CDR1 is MNHNS and CDR2 SASEGT. This CDR3 has 15 residues. Losses at the gene ends were 10 bases for V and 3 bases for J; bases not matched to a gene: 12.

The chain couples TRBV2 to TRBJ2-5; the D call may be TRBD1 or TRBD2 (6 bases each). Gene TRBJ2-7 matches the end of the DNA better, so the J call may be wrong. Germline V CDR1 and CDR2: SNHLY, FYNNEI. The CDR3 consists of 13 residues. The CDR3 region has the DNA TGTGCCAGCAGTGCTGTCGGGGGCGGCGAGCAGTACTTC. Residues: CASSAVGGGEQYF.

The CDR3 sequence: CASSSLETGNSDTQYF. CDR3 DNA sequence: TGTGCCAGCAGCTCCCTAGAGACAGGGAACTCAGATACGCAGTATTTT. This sequence joins TRBV7-9 and TRBJ2-3, with 7 nucleotides matching TRBD1. This CDR3 spans 16 amino acids. The V gene's germline CDR1 is SEHNR and CDR2 FQNEAQ (reference sequence). After removal of 4 bases from V and 4 bases from J, the junction contained 11 bases not matched to a gene.

This clonotype has at least ten counts. The junction departs from the called germline gene at one end, perhaps through a read error. This chain uses TRBV5-1 with TRBJ2-1; 7 nucleotides line up with TRBD1. The CDR3 consists of 12 residues. Germline V gene sequence: CDR1 SGHRS, CDR2 YFSETQ. The CDR3 reads CASSLGGDEQFF. The CDR3 coding sequence is TGTGCCAGCAGCTTAGGGGGCGATGAGCAGTTCTTC.

The chain is built from TRBV12-3 or TRBV12-4 and TRBJ2-1; TRBD2 aligns across 8 bases. The V gene end was trimmed by 7 bases and the J gene end by 1 base; junction bases not matched to a gene: 9. The CDR3 covers 16 residues. CDR3 region: CASNMGGGRSYNEQFF. The CDR3 DNA reads as TGTGCCAGCAACATGGGCGGGGGGAGGTCCTACAATGAGCAGTTCTTC.

This sequence joins TRBV20-1 and TRBJ1-6; D may be TRBD1 (5 bases). Germline V CDR1 and CDR2: DFQATT, SNEGSKA (reference sequence). The CDR3 contains 14 residues. Between the trimmed V and J ends, which lost 6 bases and 8 bases, there was a span of 17 bases. The CDR3, as DNA: TGCAGTGCCCCGGGCAGGGCGCCTTATTCACCCCTCCACTTT. Amino acid sequence: CSAPGRAPYSPLHF.

The rearrangement links TRBV6-2 or TRBV6-3 to TRBJ2-5; D is ambiguous. In germline, CDR1 is MNHEY, CDR2 SVGEGT. Trimming stripped 10 bases from V and 0 bases from J, with 18 bases between. The CDR3 is 15 amino acids. CDR3 sequence (DNA): TGTGCCATCCCGGGCCTCACTTGGTACCAAGAGACCCAGTACTTC. Protein: CAIPGLTWYQETQYF.